Shown below are 27 T cell receptor beta chains from a single sample sequenced in a study of identical twins. Via MiXCR, TCRdb re-called the 5' RACE reads, giving one row per CDR3 protein. Counted here are 700,000 to 950,000 distinct CDR3 sequences, around 12% occurring once; the ten biggest clones make up roughly 1.5%. The same data also contributed to another study, on yellow fever vaccine responses in identical twins.

The sequencing input was PBMCs. All receptors derive from a woman aged 18 to 35 in good health.

The chain links TRBV5-1 to TRBJ2-1; maybe TRBD2 (6 bases). CDR1 is SGHRS and CDR2 is YFSETQ in the germline V gene. The CDR3 consists of 17 residues. V was trimmed by 5 bases and J by 5 bases, leaving 23 bases between them. The DNA for the CDR3 is TGCGCCAGCAGTAACTTCCGCGGGAAGGGAATTAACAATGAGCAGTTCTTC. This sequence encodes CASSNFRGKGINNEQFF.

The chain combines TRBV12-3 or TRBV12-4 with TRBJ2-7; D remains ambiguous. This CDR3 is built from 12 residues. Trimming took 6 bases from V and 7 from J, leaving 13 bases between them. CDR3 coding DNA: TGTGCCAGCAGCGCTGAATTAGTGGAGCAGTACTTC. Translation gives CASSAELVEQYF.

The rearrangement uses TRBV11-2 and TRBJ1-1; weak D call: TRBD1 (5 bases). Trimming removed 5 bases from V and 9 bases from J, with 10 bases in between. CDR3 length: 11 amino acids. The germline V gene encodes CDR1 SGHAT and CDR2 FQNNGV. The CDR3 DNA sequence: TGTGCCAGCAGCCAGGGACTGAAAGCTTTCTTT. It translates to CASSQGLKAFF.

A few counts support this clonotype. V usage is TRBV28 and J usage is TRBJ2-2, with 8 bases matching TRBD1. The V gene's germline CDR1 is MDHEN and CDR2 SYDVKM. The CDR3 sequence is 13 residues long. The V and J ends lost 10 bases and 6 bases, in that order; junction bases with no gene match: 7. The CDR3 protein is CAILDRVPGELFF. The CDR3, as DNA: TGTGCCATTTTGGACAGGGTGCCCGGGGAGCTGTTTTTT.

This clonotype was found many times. The rearrangement joins TRBV28 to TRBJ1-3, with unresolved D. The CDR3 consists of 15 residues. V was trimmed by 8 bases and J by 1 base, leaving 15 bases between them. Germline lookup yields CDR1 MDHEN and CDR2 SYDVKM. The CDR3, as DNA: TGTGCCAGCGGCTATGGGTTTCGGTCTGGAAACACCATATATTTT. Amino acid sequence: CASGYGFRSGNTIYF.

This clonotype was counted between two and nine times. The DNA of the CDR3 is TGTGCCAGCAACAATCCAGGGGGGACAGGGGGTGTATCCGGGGAGCTGTTTTTT. The encoded protein is CASNNPGGTGGVSGELFF. This chain joins TRBV28 and TRBJ2-2; 11 nucleotides line up with TRBD1. Per germline, CDR1 MDHEN and CDR2 SYDVKM. The CDR3 runs to 18 residues. The ends lost 7 bases at V and 6 bases at J; junction bases unmatched: 16.

This clonotype was picked up a small number of times. The V gene is TRBV12-3 or TRBV12-4, the J gene TRBJ2-1, with a possible D match to TRBD2 (6 bases). V was trimmed by 5 bases and J by 5 bases, leaving 16 bases between them. The CDR3 covers 15 residues. Here the CDR3 reads CASSPIRGEHNEQFF. Written as DNA, the CDR3 is TGTGCCAGCAGTCCCATTCGCGGGGAACACAATGAGCAGTTCTTC.

This clonotype was seen a few times. This rearrangement joins TRBV5-6 to TRBJ2-2, with D perhaps TRBD1 (5 bases). CDR1 is SGHDT and CDR2 is YYEEEE in the germline V gene. Trimming took 1 base from V and 3 from J, leaving 10 bases between them. The CDR3 covers 15 residues. The CDR3 region is CASSLLARDTGELFF. The CDR3, as DNA: TGTGCCAGCAGCTTGTTAGCCAGGGACACCGGGGAGCTGTTTTTT.

Only a few counts were recorded for this clonotype. The chain combines TRBV3-1 with TRBJ2-2; tentative D call: TRBD2 (5 bases). The CDR3 consists of 16 residues. CDR1 is LGHDT and CDR2 is YNNKEL in the germline V gene (reference sequence). V gave up 5 bases and J gave up 1 base, with 14 bases separating them. In DNA form, the CDR3 reads TGTGCCAGCAGCGTTATACTAGGGAAGAACACCGGGGAGCTGTTTTTT. It encodes CASSVILGKNTGELFF.

This clonotype was seen at least ten times. CDR3 DNA sequence: TGCAGTGCTAGAGGGCAGAACACTGAAGCTTTCTTT. Amino acids: CSARGQNTEAFF. This rearrangement joins TRBV20-1 to TRBJ1-1; no firm D call. The CDR3 spans 12 residues. Trimming took 1 base from V and 1 from J, leaving 4 bases between them. CDR1 DFQATT and CDR2 SNEGSKA come from the germline V gene (reference sequence).

This clonotype was found many times. The chain uses TRBV6-4 and TRBJ2-3; 7 bases match TRBD1. CDR1 and CDR2 (germline): MRHNA, SNTAGT. Unmatched junction bases numbered 4, after V lost 6 bases and J lost 4 bases. The CDR3 length is 13 residues. DNA for the CDR3: TGTGCCAGCAGACGACAGGGATCAGATACGCAGTATTTT. This encodes CASRRQGSDTQYF.

This clonotype was counted many times. The rearrangement joins TRBV5-1 to TRBJ1-1, with 7 positions matching TRBD1. Germline-derived CDR1 and CDR2 are SGHRS and YFSETQ. V lost 1 base to trimming and J lost 4 bases; unmatched junction nucleotides: 4. This CDR3 has 14 residues. CDR3: CASSLSQGVTEAFF. The CDR3 DNA sequence: TGCGCCAGCAGCTTGTCTCAGGGGGTCACTGAAGCTTTCTTT.

Many counts were recorded for this clonotype. V usage is TRBV7-9 and J usage is TRBJ1-6, with a weak D call TRBD1 (5 bases). This CDR3 has 14 amino acids. Germline V gives CDR1 SEHNR, CDR2 FQNEAQ (reference sequence). The V end lost 4 bases, the J end lost 5 bases, and 9 bases lay between the germline ends. CDR3 bases: TGTGCCAGCAGCTCGGGACCGAATAATTCACCCCTCCACTTT. Amino acids: CASSSGPNNSPLHF.

This rearrangement joins TRBV27 to TRBJ2-1; tentative D call: TRBD2 (6 bases). The CDR3 totals 14 residues. Germline values: CDR1 MNHEY, CDR2 SMNVEV (reference sequence). Between the trimmed V and J ends, which lost 8 bases and 5 bases, there was a span of 16 bases. CDR3 nucleotide sequence: TGTGCCAGCCTCGGAGCCGGGGGAAACAATGAGCAGTTCTTC. Translated, it gives CASLGAGGNNEQFF.

CDR3 bases: TGTGCCAGTAAAAGCGGGAGTTCGGGCTACGAGCAGTACTTC. Its translation is CASKSGSSGYEQYF. The rearrangement uses TRBV19 and TRBJ2-7; 8 bases agree with TRBD2. CDR1 is LNHDA, CDR2 SQIVND, per germline (reference sequence). There are 14 residues in the CDR3. V lost 7 bases to trimming and J lost 3 bases; unmatched junction nucleotides: 8.

The chain joins TRBV12-3 or TRBV12-4 to TRBJ1-1; perhaps TRBD1 as D (5 bases). With 2 bases removed from V and 7 bases from J, the gap between germline ends came to 11 bases. CDR3 length: 13 residues. The CDR3 sequence is CASSLRQGVEAFF. The CDR3 DNA follows: TGTGCCAGCAGTTTACGGCAGGGAGTTGAAGCTTTCTTT.

This clonotype was picked up many times. The chain joins TRBV7-8 to TRBJ1-1, with a weak D call TRBD1 (5 bases). Trimming removed 5 bases at V and 3 bases at J, with 16 bases between. The CDR3 contains 15 residues. Germline CDR1 reads SGHVS; CDR2 reads FQNEAQ. The CDR3 region has the DNA TGTGCCAGCAGCCCACGAAGGGGTTTGGACACTGAAGCTTTCTTT. As protein: CASSPRRGLDTEAFF.

There are a few counts of this clonotype. This chain uses TRBV29-1 with TRBJ2-2; maybe TRBD1 (5 bases). V was cut by 3 bases and J by 4 bases, with 12 bases left in between. Looked up from germline, CDR1 is SQVTM and CDR2 is ANQGSEA. The length of the CDR3 is 14 residues. The CDR3 reads CSVESTASTGELFF. DNA for the CDR3: TGCAGCGTTGAGTCGACAGCGAGCACCGGGGAGCTGTTTTTT.

This clonotype was counted only a few times. The chain uses TRBV7-2 and TRBJ2-1, with 9 nucleotides matching TRBD2. V shed 0 bases and J 15 bases; nucleotides not matched to a gene: 21. The CDR3 has 18 residues. Germline CDR1 is SGHTA and CDR2 is FQGNSA. DNA of the CDR3: TGTGCCAGCAGCTTAGCCATGGCGGGAGGGCCGTTCGCGTTGGTTGCGTTCTTC. Translation: CASSLAMAGGPFALVAFF.

This clonotype occurred a few times. The J gene is TRBJ1-6, the V gene TRBV27; D not certain. V lost 5 bases, J lost 8 bases, and 16 bases lay in between. CDR3 length equals 15 residues. Looked up from germline, CDR1 is MNHEY and CDR2 is SMNVEV (reference sequence). CDR3 nucleotides: TGTGCCAGCAGTCGCGGTTATGGGTGGGATTCACCCCTCCACTTT. Translated, it gives CASSRGYGWDSPLHF.

This clonotype was detected many times. CDR3 protein: CASSLGLVNTEAFF. DNA for the CDR3: TGCGCCAGCAGCTTGGGGTTGGTGAACACTGAAGCTTTCTTT. The chain is built from TRBV5-1 and TRBJ1-1; D ambiguous. The V end was cut by 0 bases, the J end by 0 bases, with 6 bases between. From germline, CDR1 is SGHRS and CDR2 YFSETQ. This CDR3 has 14 amino acids.

This clonotype was recorded a few times. V gene TRBV9 combines with J gene TRBJ1-6, with a possible D match to TRBD1 (5 bases). Germline CDR1 and CDR2: SGDLS and YYNGEE. The V and J ends lost 0 bases and 13 bases respectively, with 14 bases between them. The CDR3 runs 14 residues. Written as DNA, the CDR3 is TGTGCCAGCAGCGTAGGGGTGGGGGTAGAGCCCCTCCACTTT. Translated, it gives CASSVGVGVEPLHF.

J is TRBJ2-7 and V is TRBV12-5, with D uncertain. With 3 bases removed from V and 4 bases from J, the gap between germline ends came to 4 bases. CDR1 LGHNT and CDR2 FRNRAP come from the germline V gene. The CDR3 loop spans 11 amino acids. CDR3 in amino acids: CASGFGYEQYF. The DNA of the CDR3 is TGTGCTAGTGGTTTCGGTTACGAGCAGTACTTC.

This clonotype was detected a few times. The gene calls are TRBV5-1 and TRBJ1-1; D is unresolved. The CDR3 consists of 13 residues. Between the trimmed V and J ends, which lost 4 bases and 1 base, there was a span of 8 bases. The germline V gene has CDR1 SGHRS and CDR2 YFSETQ. The CDR3 loop reads CASSLLRNTEAFF. CDR3 DNA sequence: TGCGCCAGCAGCCTTCTCAGGAACACTGAAGCTTTCTTT.

This clonotype appeared many times. The chain recombines TRBV25-1 with TRBJ2-5; no firm D call. Germline CDR1 reads MGHDK; CDR2 reads SYGVNS. The CDR3 length is 13 residues. Trimming left V 1 base short and J 5 bases short, with 8 bases between. The CDR3 coding sequence is TGTGCCAGCAGTGAATTTGGGGTCGAGACCCAGTACTTC. This sequence encodes CASSEFGVETQYF.

This clonotype came up a few times. V and J are TRBV28 and TRBJ2-1, with 9 nucleotides matching TRBD2. Germline-derived CDR1 and CDR2 are MDHEN and SYDVKM. V lost 6 bases, J lost 8 bases, and 11 bases stayed unmatched. The CDR3 length is 15 residues. The CDR3 spells CASRLPRGLAYEQFF. For the CDR3, the DNA is TGTGCCAGCAGGTTACCTCGGGGACTAGCATATGAGCAGTTCTTC.

The chain links TRBV3-1 to TRBJ2-2; a weak D match, TRBD1 (5 bases). Germline CDR1 is LGHDT and CDR2 is YNNKEL (reference sequence). Trimming shortened V by 1 base and J by 7 bases, and 7 bases separated the two germline ends. CDR3 length: 13 residues. Here the CDR3 DNA reads TGTGCCAGCAGCCAAGGGACATTCGGGGAGCTGTTTTTT. Its protein is CASSQGTFGELFF. Looking up the rest from reference TRBV3-1 and TRBJ2-2 gives the full variable domain: DTAVSQTPKYLVTQMGNDKSIKCEQNLGHDTMYWYKQDSKKFLKIMFSYNNKELIINETVPNRFSPKSPDKAHLNLHINSLELGDSAVYFCASSQGTFGELFFGEGSRLTVL.